The T cell receptor beta chain described here comes from a study of blood T cell repertoires in COVID-19. Study details: Italy, Spain and the United States were the sources of the convalescent and acute COVID-19 samples.

Sequencing used immunoSEQ multiplex PCR; TCRdb keeps in-frame clones, though not all of them. The sample has 120,000 to 150,000 clones; around 91% are singletons. The CDR3 contains 19 residues. Germline lookup yields CDR1 SGHNT and CDR2 YYREEE (reference sequence). The ends lost 5 bases at V and 6 bases at J; junction bases unmatched: 16. Sequencing used peripheral blood. The chain carries TRBV5-4 and TRBJ2-1; 14 bases fit TRBD2. The clonotype was recovered from a woman aged 55-69 years with active COVID-19. The CDR3 region is CASSYDRLAGGGPANEQFF. The CDR3 DNA is TGTGCCAGCAGTTATGACCGACTAGCGGGAGGGGGGCCGGCCAATGAGCAGTTCTTC.